One and the same sample provided the 19 T cell receptor beta chains below, sequenced in a study of blood T cell repertoires in COVID-19. Some clones are missing from TCRdb's copy, which holds only in-frame ones; the method was immunoSEQ multiplex PCR. The sample has about 98,000 clones; 75% to 85% are singletons. Material: peripheral blood. These receptors were taken from a man in his 70s with acute or convalescent COVID-19.

The chain uses TRBV5-1 and TRBJ2-3, with 7 bases fitting TRBD1. The CDR3 contains 16 residues. The ends lost 4 bases at V and 2 bases at J; junction bases unmatched: 10. CDR1 is SGHRS and CDR2 is YFSETQ in the germline V gene. The CDR3 region is CASSTGTADPTDTQYF. CDR3 coding DNA: TGCGCCAGCAGCACCGGGACAGCCGATCCCACAGATACGCAGTATTTT.

The chain combines TRBV7-3 with TRBJ1-2; D gene ambiguous. The V and J ends lost 8 bases and 4 bases respectively, with 14 bases between them. Germline CDR1 reads SGHTA; CDR2 reads FQGTGA. The CDR3 loop spans 13 amino acids. The CDR3 spells CASAEGIGYGYTF. CDR3 nucleotide sequence: TGTGCCAGCGCCGAGGGAATAGGCTATGGCTACACCTTC. The whole variable domain, remainder taken from reference TRBV7-3 and TRBJ1-2, is GAGVSQTPSNKVTEKGKYVELRCDPISGHTALYWYRQSLGQGPEFLIYFQGTGAADDSGLPNDRFFAVRPEGSVSTLKIQRTERGDSAVYLCASAEGIGYGYTFGSGTRLTVV.

The CDR3 DNA reads TGCAGCGTCCCCGGGACTAGCGTCTCCTACAATGAGCAGTTCTTC. It codes for CSVPGTSVSYNEQFF. The rearrangement uses TRBV29-1 and TRBJ2-1; 10 bases are a match to TRBD2. Germline V gene sequence: CDR1 SQVTM, CDR2 ANQGSEA. The CDR3 has 15 residues. The junction had 5 bases not matched to a gene; V was cut back by 6 bases and J by 0 bases.

The V gene is TRBV28, the J gene TRBJ1-2; tentative D call: TRBD1 (6 bases). Trimming removed 7 bases from V and 4 bases from J, with 13 bases in between. CDR1 is MDHEN, CDR2 SYDVKM, per germline. The CDR3 is made up of 13 amino acids. The CDR3 here is CASKGQLLYGYTF. DNA of the CDR3: TGTGCCAGCAAAGGACAGCTCCTCTATGGCTACACCTTC.

The genes are TRBV28 and TRBJ1-5; D not certain. The CDR3 spans 11 residues. Trimming pared 6 bases from V and 5 bases from J, leaving 5 bases between. Germline CDR1 and CDR2: MDHEN and SYDVKM. The CDR3, as DNA: TGTGCCAGCAGCCGTTATCAGCCCCAGCATTTT. This gives the protein CASSRYQPQHF.

V usage is TRBV28 and J usage is TRBJ1-1; D remains ambiguous. The CDR3 covers 11 residues. The V end was cut by 5 bases, the J end by 8 bases, with 9 bases between. CDR1 and CDR2 (germline): MDHEN, SYDVKM. CDR3 sequence: CASSREGEAFF. The CDR3, as DNA: TGTGCCAGCAGTCGGGAGGGAGAAGCTTTCTTT.

The chain recombines TRBV3-1 (or the pseudogene TRBV3-2) with TRBJ2-3; 14 bases agree with TRBD2. CDR1 and CDR2 (germline): LGHDT, YNNKEL (reference sequence). The V gene end was trimmed by 4 bases and the J gene end by 4 bases; junction bases not matched to a gene: 4. The CDR3 is 16 amino acids. CDR3: CASSLGLAGAADTQYF. CDR3 sequence (DNA): TGTGCCAGCAGCCTGGGACTAGCGGGAGCGGCAGATACGCAGTATTTT.

This chain joins TRBV20-1 and TRBJ2-1; 10 bases line up with TRBD2. The V gene's germline CDR1 is DFQATT and CDR2 SNEGSKA (reference sequence). The J segment lost 7 bases and the V segment lost 3 bases, leaving 6 bases of the junction unmatched. The CDR3 loop spans 14 amino acids. CDR3 nucleotide sequence: TGCAGTGCTAGTGCTAGCGGGAGACTGAATGAGCAGTTCTTC. Its protein product is CSASASGRLNEQFF.

CDR3 amino acids: CASSAYRVESPLHF. CDR3 sequence (DNA): TGTGCCAGCAGCGCATACAGGGTTGAATCACCCCTCCACTTT. The chain has TRBV2 and TRBJ1-6, with D possibly matching TRBD1 (6 bases). In germline, CDR1 is SNHLY, CDR2 FYNNEI. This CDR3 comprises 14 residues. V was shortened by 6 bases and J by 10 bases, with 16 bases between the two germline ends.

This chain uses TRBV5-1 with TRBJ2-7, with a possible D match to TRBD2 (7 bases). CDR3 length: 14 amino acids. V lost 4 bases and J lost 1, with 12 bases in between. CDR1 and CDR2 from the germline V gene are SGHRS and YFSETQ. In DNA, the CDR3 is TGCGCCAGCAGCGGGGCGGGGGCATCCTACGAGCAGTACTTC. This codes for CASSGAGASYEQYF.

The rearrangement joins TRBV6-4 to TRBJ2-3, with TRBD2 matching over 8 bases. The CDR3 consists of 14 residues. After removal of 2 bases from V and 5 bases from J, the junction contained 3 bases not matched to a gene. Germline loops: CDR1 MRHNA, CDR2 SNTAGT. The CDR3 reads CASSDIAGIDTQYF. For the CDR3, the DNA is TGTGCCAGCAGTGACATAGCGGGAATAGATACGCAGTATTTT.

Note on this clone: The germline gene is not matched at one end of the junction; a read error may be the cause. The chain uses TRBV7-7 and TRBJ2-5; 8 bases match TRBD1. The CDR3 has 16 amino acids. Germline V gene lookup returns CDR1 SSHAT and CDR2 FNYEAQ (reference sequence). CDR3 DNA: TGTGCTAGCAGCTTAGGAACGCAGGGGGCCCGGGAGACCCAGTACTTC. Amino acids: CASSLGTQGARETQYF. Based on the CDR3 plus reference TRBV7-7 and TRBJ2-5, the full variable domain is GAGVSQSPRYKVTKRGQDVTLRCDPISSHATLYWYQQALGQGPEFLTYFNYEAQPDKSGLPSDRFSAERPEGSISTLTIQRTEQRDSAMYRCASSLGTQGARETQYFGPGTRLLVL.

The chain combines TRBV29-1 with TRBJ2-5; TRBD2 aligns across 8 bases. Per germline, CDR1 SQVTM and CDR2 ANQGSEA. The CDR3 is made up of 13 amino acids. V lost 4 bases to trimming and J lost 5 bases; unmatched junction nucleotides: 6. CDR3 nucleotide sequence: TGCAGCGTTGTTGACTTAGCGGGGGAGACCCAGTACTTC. This translates into CSVVDLAGETQYF.

The chain is built from TRBV9 and TRBJ2-1; D is possibly TRBD2 (6 bases). This CDR3 is built from 15 residues. With 4 bases removed from V and 0 bases from J, the gap between germline ends came to 11 bases. Looked up from germline, CDR1 is SGDLS and CDR2 is YYNGEE. CDR3 sequence reads: CASSIAEYSYNEQFF. The DNA of the CDR3 is TGTGCCAGCAGCATAGCGGAGTACTCCTACAATGAGCAGTTCTTC.

This chain joins TRBV28 and TRBJ1-5; D gene ambiguous. CDR1 and CDR2 (germline): MDHEN, SYDVKM. V dropped 5 bases and J dropped 4 bases, with 15 bases sitting between them. The CDR3 is made up of 15 amino acids. The CDR3 region is CASSADGVRNQPQHF. In DNA, the CDR3 is TGTGCCAGCAGTGCTGACGGGGTGCGGAATCAGCCCCAGCATTTT.

The V gene is TRBV15, the J gene TRBJ2-3; a weak D match, TRBD1 (6 bases). Germline V gene data show CDR1 as LNHNV and CDR2 as YYDKDF (reference sequence). The CDR3 contains 18 residues. Between the trimmed V and J ends, which lost 3 bases and 2 bases, there was a span of 21 bases. CDR3 nucleotide sequence: TGTGCCACCAGCAGGGGGTCGGGACATCGTATTTTCACAGATACGCAGTATTTT. The encoded protein is CATSRGSGHRIFTDTQYF.

This rearrangement joins TRBV6-5 to TRBJ2-3; 8 nucleotides align to TRBD2. J lost 1 base, V lost 2 bases, and 5 bases had no gene match. This CDR3 contains 16 residues. Germline values: CDR1 MNHEY, CDR2 SVGAGI. The CDR3 region has the DNA TGTGCCAGCAGTTACCGGGGGGGGGCCGGCACAGATACGCAGTATTTT. As protein: CASSYRGGAGTDTQYF.

The chain has TRBV6-4 and TRBJ1-1, with D possibly TRBD1 on 5 matching bases. V shed 5 bases and J shed 1 base, with 11 bases lying between them. The CDR3 has 14 residues. Germline V lookup: CDR1 MRHNA, CDR2 SNTAGT. The CDR3 region has the DNA TGTGCCAGCAGTACCCAGGGAGGGAACACTGAAGCTTTCTTT. Residues: CASSTQGGNTEAFF.

The rearrangement joins TRBV2 to TRBJ1-1; possibly TRBD1 for D (5 bases). Per germline, CDR1 SNHLY and CDR2 FYNNEI. This CDR3 comprises 12 residues. V shed 5 bases and J shed 5 bases, with 9 bases lying between them. The CDR3, as DNA: TGTGCCAGCAGTCAGGGTGGTACTGAAGCTTTCTTT. It is translated as CASSQGGTEAFF.